One sample yielded the 16 T cell receptor beta chains listed below, sequenced in a study of ipilimumab plus nivolumab after autologous stem cell transplantation. TCRdb keeps only in-frame clones here, not all; method: immunoSEQ multiplex PCR. The table has 13,000 to 15,000 clones, around 74% seen once. The sample in question was PBMCs, obtained in a trial of ipilimumab plus nivolumab as post-transplant consolidation. All receptors derive from a male donor with primary mediastinal lymphoma.

V gene TRBV7-3 combines with J gene TRBJ2-3, with 8 positions matching TRBD2. The CDR3 is 15 residues long. Trimming removed 5 bases from V and 4 bases from J; junction bases left unmatched: 8. Germline CDR1 and CDR2: SGHTA and FQGTGA. The CDR3, as DNA: TGTGCCAGCAGCCCAAATAGCGGGACCGCAGATACGCAGTATTTT. This gives the protein CASSPNSGTADTQYF.

The CDR3 sequence is CASSSGTLGELFF. The CDR3 nucleotides are TGCGCCAGCAGCTCAGGGACCCTCGGGGAGCTGTTTTTT. The chain is built from TRBV5-1 and TRBJ2-2; possibly TRBD1 or TRBD2 for D (5 bases each). Trimming cost V 3 bases and J 7 bases, with 10 bases left between them. The V gene's germline CDR1 is SGHRS and CDR2 YFSETQ. The CDR3 consists of 13 residues.

This clone turned up a few times. The chain combines TRBV6-4 with TRBJ1-5; D ambiguous. The CDR3 has 13 residues. Germline assignment: CDR1 MRHNA and CDR2 SNTAGT. V was clipped by 5 bases and J by 6 bases, with 11 bases between them. CDR3 coding DNA: TGTGCCAGCAGTCACGAAGCCGGTCAGCCCCAGCATTTT. Translation gives CASSHEAGQPQHF.

The chain recombines TRBV6-5 with TRBJ1-2, with TRBD1 as a possible D gene (6 bases). This CDR3 spans 12 amino acids. Trimming pared 6 bases from V and 8 bases from J, leaving 13 bases between. Germline loops: CDR1 MNHEY, CDR2 SVGAGI. The CDR3 DNA is TGTGCCAGCAGGCCGGGGGCAGGAGGCTACACCTTC. Translating it yields CASRPGAGGYTF.

This clone was observed a handful of times. V gene TRBV5-6 combines with J gene TRBJ2-6, with a weak D call TRBD1 (5 bases). V lost 2 bases and J 0 bases, leaving 12 bases between the germline ends. Germline values: CDR1 SGHDT, CDR2 YYEEEE. The CDR3 totals 17 residues. CDR3 nucleotides: TGTGCCAGCAGCTTTAGACGACAGACCTCTGGGGCCAACGTCCTGACTTTC. It is translated as CASSFRRQTSGANVLTF.

The V and J genes are TRBV28 and TRBJ1-6, with D possibly TRBD1 on 5 matching bases. V was shortened by 5 bases and J by 6 bases, with 11 bases between the two germline ends. The CDR3 length is 14 residues. CDR1 and CDR2 from the germline V gene are MDHEN and SYDVKM. The CDR3 DNA reads TGTGCCAGCAGTATAGACAGTTCTAATTCACCCCTCCACTTT. Translating gives CASSIDSSNSPLHF.

The chain is built from TRBV30 and TRBJ2-3, with TRBD2 as a possible D gene (5 bases). Trimming took off 1 base at V and 0 bases at J, with 17 bases between the two ends. The germline V gene has CDR1 GTSNPN and CDR2 SVGIG (reference sequence). The CDR3 has 17 amino acids. The CDR3 DNA sequence: TGTGCCTGGAGTGCAGGCGGGTGGGGAACTAGCACAGATACGCAGTATTTT. Translating it yields CAWSAGGWGTSTDTQYF.

CDR3 amino acids: CSVGERGAHHEQYF. The CDR3 nucleotides read TGCAGCGTCGGAGAGCGGGGGGCCCACCACGAGCAGTACTTC. V is TRBV29-1 and J is TRBJ2-7; 9 bases are a match to TRBD2. There are 14 residues in the CDR3. After removal of 6 bases from V and 5 bases from J, the junction contained 11 bases not matched to a gene. CDR1 and CDR2 (germline): SQVTM, ANQGSEA.

The chain employs TRBV11-3 and TRBJ2-3; 14 nucleotides align to TRBD2. V trimming: 5 bases; J trimming: 3 bases; junction bases outside the gene matches: 4. Germline values: CDR1 SGHNT, CDR2 YENEEA. The CDR3 is 16 residues long. This chain's CDR3 is CASSPGTSGRTDTQYF. The CDR3 DNA sequence: TGTGCCAGCAGCCCGGGGACTAGCGGGAGAACAGATACGCAGTATTTT.

A few counts support this clone. This rearrangement joins TRBV29-1 to TRBJ2-7, with TRBD2 matching over 7 bases. V trimming: 4 bases; J trimming: 3 bases; junction bases outside the gene matches: 6. The CDR3 has 13 residues. Germline CDR1 and CDR2: SQVTM and ANQGSEA. CDR3 sequence: CSVALRGDYEQYF. CDR3 coding DNA: TGCAGCGTTGCCCTCCGGGGGGACTACGAGCAGTACTTC.

V gene TRBV14 combines with J gene TRBJ1-1; D is ambiguous. Germline V gene lookup returns CDR1 SGHDN and CDR2 FVKESK. The CDR3 is made up of 13 amino acids. Trimming left V 4 bases short and J 2 bases short, with 8 bases between. The CDR3 DNA follows: TGTGCCAGCAGCCCCAAAAGAAACACTGAAGCTTTCTTT. Amino acid sequence: CASSPKRNTEAFF. Based on the CDR3 plus reference TRBV14 and TRBJ1-1, the full variable domain is EAGVTQFPSHSVIEKGQTVTLRCDPISGHDNLYWYRRVMGKEIKFLLHFVKESKQDESGMPNNRFLAERTGGTYSTLKVQPAELEDSGVYFCASSPKRNTEAFFGQGTRLTVV.

This chain uses TRBV7-9 with TRBJ2-1; 9 nucleotides match TRBD1. V was pared by 4 bases and J by 7 bases, with 14 bases of the junction left unmatched. The CDR3 is 17 amino acids. Germline CDR1 reads SEHNR; CDR2 reads FQNEAQ (reference sequence). In nucleotides, the CDR3 is TGTGCCAGCAGCTCAAGGAATCTACAGGGGGCGGGGAATGAGCAGTTCTTC. The encoded protein is CASSSRNLQGAGNEQFF.

In DNA form, the CDR3 reads TGTGCCAGTAGTTTTCCGGGACAGGGATTTACTAGCGGGAGTGACTCCGAGCAGTACTTC. This encodes CASSFPGQGFTSGSDSEQYF. The chain joins TRBV19 to TRBJ2-7; 11 bases agree with TRBD2. Trimming cost V 5 bases and J 6 bases; bases outside gene matches: 24. The germline CDR1 and CDR2 sequences are LNHDA and SQIVND (reference sequence). This CDR3 contains 20 residues.

This rearrangement joins TRBV13 to TRBJ2-4; no reliable D call. This CDR3 spans 14 amino acids. Trimming took off 0 bases at V and 8 bases at J, with 11 bases between the two ends. The germline gives CDR1 PRHDT, CDR2 FYEKMQ (reference sequence). The CDR3 bases are TGTGCCAGCAGCTTAGGGGGTAGCATGTACATTCAGTACTTC. Translated: CASSLGGSMYIQYF.

This clone has a single count. The V gene is TRBV6-5, the J gene TRBJ2-7, with a tentative D call TRBD1 (5 bases). V was trimmed by 5 bases and J by 5 bases, leaving 13 bases between them. Germline loops: CDR1 MNHEY, CDR2 SVGAGI. The length of the CDR3 is 13 residues. In DNA, the CDR3 is TGTGCCAGCAGTGCCGCAGGGTCCCACGAGCAGTACTTC. Its protein is CASSAAGSHEQYF.

The sample holds a few counts of this clone. The rearrangement uses TRBV7-9 and TRBJ2-3, with 8 positions matching TRBD2. Germline V lookup: CDR1 SEHNR, CDR2 FQNEAQ (reference sequence). V gave up 2 bases and J gave up 3 bases; unmatched junction bases: 7. The CDR3 loop spans 16 amino acids. The chain's CDR3 is CASSLSGAGVTDTQYF. The DNA of the CDR3 is TGTGCCAGCAGCTTATCGGGAGCGGGAGTAACAGATACGCAGTATTTT.